This TCR beta chain derives from a study of T cells in Graves' hyperthyroidism and ophthalmopathy. Study-wide context: Any treatment followed the collection of peripheral blood at initial diagnosis.

Patients aged 18 to 65 had newly diagnosed hyperthyroidism that had lasted under 2 months. V was clipped by 4 bases and J by 4 bases, with 17 bases between them. The length of the CDR3 is 16 residues. CDR1 is SGDLS and CDR2 is YYNGEE in the germline V gene. RNA transcripts served as the template for amplifying TCR beta CDR3 regions. HTBI primers were the set used in a first-round RT-PCR of the TCR CDR3. TCRdb recomputed calls from the multiplex PCR reads with MiXCR, one row per CDR3 protein. In the table there are roughly 700,000 distinct CDR3 sequences, 30% to 40% of which are singletons. The chain employs TRBV9 and TRBJ2-2; D perhaps matches TRBD2 (6 bases). The specimen sequenced was blood. This sequence originates from a woman in her 40s with Graves' hyperthyroidism. CDR3 coding DNA: TGTGCCAGCAGCACAAGGGCAGCGGGCCTCACCGGGGAGCTGTTTTTT. As protein: CASSTRAAGLTGELFF.